This T cell receptor beta chain was identified in a study of blood T cell repertoires in COVID-19. Measured with immunoSEQ multiplex PCR; TCRdb has only the in-frame clones, and not every one. The profile covers around 60,000 clones, with approximately 87% appearing a single time and about 3.9% taken by the ten largest. This CDR3 is built from 17 residues. V dropped 4 bases and J dropped 0; count of bases not matched to a gene: 7. Germline-derived CDR1 and CDR2 are MNHEY and SMNVEV (reference sequence). Sequenced input: peripheral blood. This TCR derives from a human donor in a cohort sampled during active COVID-19. The chain links TRBV27 to TRBJ2-2; 8 bases line up with TRBD1. The CDR3 spells CASSSQATGANTGELFF. The CDR3 DNA sequence: TGTGCCAGCAGTTCTCAGGCGACAGGGGCGAACACCGGGGAGCTGTTTTTT.